This TCR beta chain stems from a study of OX40 agonist ivuxolimab in advanced cancers. Looking at the study overall: It was ivuxolimab, an agonistic anti-OX40 (CD134) antibody, that patients were treated with. People in dose escalation had one of these cancers: hepatocellular carcinoma, melanoma, renal cell or head and neck cancer. Having had anti-PD-1, anti-PD-L1 or anti-CTLA-4 therapy before was allowed, and more than 35% had some. Regarding the study as a whole: At doses 0.1 to 3.0 mg/kg, CD4+ and CD8+ clones expanded.

A remark on this clone: Its antigen is still unknown.

Measured with immunoSEQ multiplex PCR; TCRdb has only the in-frame clones, and not every one. The table has around 60,000 clones, roughly 90% seen once. Between the trimmed V and J ends, which lost 4 bases and 3 bases, there was a span of 7 bases. This CDR3 has 12 amino acids. Per germline, CDR1 SGHDT and CDR2 YYEEEE. The TCR comes from an adult with an advanced solid tumor such as melanoma, head and neck, liver or kidney cancer. Sample: CD4+ or CD8+ T cells sorted from blood, taken in a trial of the OX40 agonist ivuxolimab. This chain links TRBV5-6 with TRBJ1-2; D remains ambiguous. The CDR3 loop is CASSTGDYGYTF. CDR3 in DNA: TGTGCCAGCAGCACCGGGGACTATGGCTACACCTTC.